The 4 T cell receptor beta chains given below trace back to one sample, sequenced in a study of T-cell reconstitution after alpha-beta-depleted transplantation in children. Unique molecular identifiers were used in preparing the TCRbeta library. TCRdb recomputed calls from the PCR reads with MiXCR, one row per CDR3 protein. The data hold 440,000 or so distinct CDR3 sequences, with around two fifths observed a single time. Source: PBMCs, taken before TCRalphabeta/CD19-depleted stem cell transplant. The receptors were sampled from a girl aged 2 to 10 with aplastic anemia, due to receive a stem cell transplant.

In regard to this clonotype: An end of the junction differs from the germline gene, which may be a read error. The chain links TRBV5-1 to TRBJ2-3; D not resolved. The CDR3 sequence is 13 residues long. Germline V gene data show CDR1 as SGHRS and CDR2 as YFSETQ. The CDR3 protein is CTSSLEYTDTQYF. The CDR3 DNA is TGCACCAGCAGCTTGGAATACACAGATACGCAGTATTTT.

V and J are TRBV21-1 and TRBJ2-1; TRBD2 was called by the table and not checked on the DNA. TRBV21-1 is an annotated pseudogene. This CDR3 has 17 residues. The CDR3 loop reads CASSTLPSGSPGNEQFF. DNA for the CDR3: TGTGCCAGCAGCACCCTCCCTAGCGGGAGCCCCGGGAATGAGCAGTTCTTC.

This chain links TRBV20-1 with TRBJ1-5, with D possibly matching TRBD1 (6 bases). The CDR3 loop spans 15 amino acids. The ends were cut back, 3 bases at V and 2 bases at J, with 14 bases in the middle. Germline-derived CDR1 and CDR2 are DFQATT and SNEGSKA (reference sequence). This chain's CDR3 is CSARETGYRNQPQHF. CDR3 in DNA: TGCAGTGCTAGGGAAACAGGGTATCGCAATCAGCCCCAGCATTTT.

The sample holds many counts of this clonotype. The chain links TRBV27 to TRBJ1-5; weak D call: TRBD1 (5 bases). The CDR3 totals 12 residues. Germline V lookup: CDR1 MNHEY, CDR2 SMNVEV (reference sequence). The CDR3 sequence: CAGGWTEQPQHF. The CDR3 coding sequence is TGTGCGGGGGGGTGGACTGAACAGCCCCAGCATTTT.